Following are 25 T cell receptor beta chains from one sample sequenced in a study of cytomegalovirus exposure and HLA in healthy donors. PCR used 60 Vbeta primers and 13 Jbeta primers. Assay: immunoSEQ multiplex PCR; the TCRdb copy retains only in-frame clones and omits some. The repertoire holds fewer than 80,000 clones, with roughly 75% as singletons. The sequencing sample was made of PBMCs. The receptors were gathered from a woman in her 30s in good health and CMV-seronegative.

The rearrangement uses TRBV9 and TRBJ2-3; D may be TRBD2 (6 bases). The ends were cut back, 0 bases at V and 3 bases at J, with 17 bases in the middle. This CDR3 contains 17 residues. The germline gives CDR1 SGDLS, CDR2 YYNGEE. The chain's CDR3 is CASSVGLLASSTDTQYF. The CDR3 coding sequence is TGTGCCAGCAGCGTAGGCCTTCTAGCGTCTAGTACAGATACGCAGTATTTT.

The chain carries TRBV6-5 and TRBJ1-2, with 7 bases lining up with TRBD1. The CDR3 consists of 14 residues. V shed 0 bases, J shed 6 bases, and the junction held 4 bases outside the gene matches. Germline values: CDR1 MNHEY, CDR2 SVGAGI. CDR3 nucleotide sequence: TGTGCCAGCAGTTACTCGAGGACAGGTGATGGCTACACCTTC. Translated: CASSYSRTGDGYTF.

The V call is TRBV2, the J call TRBJ1-5; D possibly corresponds to TRBD1 (5 bases). The V end lost 2 bases, the J end lost 7 bases, and 12 bases lay between the germline ends. CDR1 is SNHLY, CDR2 FYNNEI, per germline. The CDR3 spans 14 residues. Written as DNA, the CDR3 is TGTGCCAGCAGTGAAAGCCAGGGCGGCCAGCCCCAGCATTTT. Translating gives CASSESQGGQPQHF.

The rearrangement uses TRBV20-1 and TRBJ2-3; D is possibly TRBD1 (5 bases). Trimming left V 7 bases short and J 0 bases short, with 5 bases between. The CDR3 is 11 residues long. Germline CDR1 is DFQATT and CDR2 is SNEGSKA (reference sequence). The CDR3, as DNA: TGCAGTGGGGGCAGCACAGATACGCAGTATTTT. It yields the protein CSGGSTDTQYF.

This chain links TRBV15 with TRBJ2-1, with TRBD2 matching over 9 bases. The CDR3 sequence is 19 residues long. After removal of 0 bases from V and 3 bases from J, the junction contained 12 bases not matched to a gene. CDR1 and CDR2 (germline): LNHNV, YYDKDF (reference sequence). This CDR3 reads CATSRDRGIAGAVYNEQFF. The CDR3 bases are TGTGCCACCAGCAGAGATAGGGGGATAGCGGGAGCGGTCTACAATGAGCAGTTCTTC.

Only one count was recorded for this clone. The junction departs from germline at one end; a sequencing error may be responsible. The chain links TRBV5-8 to TRBJ2-1; TRBD2 matches at 12 bases. The CDR3 totals 16 residues. Germline loops: CDR1 SGHTS, CDR2 YDEGEE. The CDR3 reads CASRLGLAGSYNEQFF. CDR3 nucleotides: TGTGCCAGCAGATTGGGACTAGCGGGCTCCTACAATGAGCAGTTCTTC.

This sequence joins TRBV11-2 and TRBJ1-3, with D tentatively TRBD1 (5 bases). The CDR3 covers 13 residues. Trimming pared 5 bases from V and 10 bases from J, leaving 15 bases between. CDR1 SGHAT and CDR2 FQNNGV come from the germline V gene. The CDR3 bases are TGTGCCAGCAGCCAGAGGACATGGTTAACCATATATTTT. It codes for CASSQRTWLTIYF.

The chain carries TRBV10-1 and TRBJ2-5; 7 nucleotides align to TRBD2. The CDR3 spans 16 residues. Germline V lookup: CDR1 WNHNN, CDR2 SYGVQD (reference sequence). V shed 2 bases and J 5 bases; nucleotides not matched to a gene: 11. DNA of the CDR3: TGCGCCAGCAGTGAGAGTAATGGCGGGAGAGGGGAGACCCAGTACTTC. Its translation: CASSESNGGRGETQYF.

J is TRBJ1-1 and V is TRBV7-9; D gene ambiguous. The CDR3 has 15 amino acids. The germline gives CDR1 SEHNR, CDR2 FQNEAQ (reference sequence). Trimming left V 5 bases short and J 5 bases short, with 18 bases between. In DNA, the CDR3 is TGTGCCAGCAGCCCGGGCCAACCCCGGGGTACTGAAGCTTTCTTT. This translates into CASSPGQPRGTEAFF.

V usage is TRBV13 and J usage is TRBJ2-7; the match to TRBD1 covers 9 bases. This CDR3 has 14 amino acids. Trimming cost V 4 bases and J 4 bases; bases outside gene matches: 5. Germline values: CDR1 PRHDT, CDR2 FYEKMQ (reference sequence). The CDR3 DNA reads as TGTGCCAGCAGCTACAACAGGGGGCAGTACGAGCAGTACTTC. Residues: CASSYNRGQYEQYF.

The chain joins TRBV7-9 to TRBJ1-2; 7 bases align to TRBD1. CDR1 and CDR2 from the germline V gene are SEHNR and FQNEAQ (reference sequence). V shed 2 bases and J 1 base; nucleotides not matched to a gene: 1. The CDR3 length is 14 residues. The chain's CDR3 is CASSLPGGNYGYTF. The CDR3 DNA reads as TGTGCCAGCAGCTTACCAGGGGGTAACTATGGCTACACCTTC.

This clone was observed a handful of times. The genes are TRBV7-3 and TRBJ2-1, with 11 bases lining up with TRBD2. The CDR3 spans 16 residues. CDR1 SGHTA and CDR2 FQGTGA come from the germline V gene. Trimming removed 2 bases from V and 8 bases from J; junction bases left unmatched: 8. CDR3 amino acids: CASSLLAGGSSYEQFF. The CDR3 DNA reads as TGTGCCAGCAGCTTACTAGCGGGAGGTTCCTCATATGAGCAGTTCTTC. The whole variable domain, filled in from reference TRBV7-3 and TRBJ2-1, reads GAGVSQTPSNKVTEKGKYVELRCDPISGHTALYWYRQSLGQGPEFLIYFQGTGAADDSGLPNDRFFAVRPEGSVSTLKIQRTERGDSAVYLCASSLLAGGSSYEQFFGPGTRLTVL.

The table lists this clone with a few counts. This sequence joins TRBV7-8 and TRBJ1-5; 11 bases match TRBD1. Germline CDR1 and CDR2: SGHVS and FQNEAQ. The CDR3 is made up of 16 amino acids. The V gene end was trimmed by 1 base and the J gene end by 8 bases; junction bases not matched to a gene: 7. CDR3 sequence: CASSLGDRGDREPQHF. As DNA, the CDR3 is TGTGCCAGCAGCTTAGGGGACAGGGGGGACAGGGAGCCCCAGCATTTT.

This chain links TRBV28 with TRBJ2-7, with D perhaps matching TRBD1 (6 bases). This CDR3 has 13 amino acids. Looked up from germline, CDR1 is MDHEN and CDR2 is SYDVKM. Trimming stripped 9 bases from V and 1 base from J, with 13 bases between. The CDR3 here is CASKRTASYEQYF. The CDR3 DNA is TGTGCCAGTAAACGGACAGCTTCCTACGAGCAGTACTTC.

This chain uses TRBV4-2 with TRBJ1-5; D uncertain. With 1 base removed from V and 0 bases from J, the gap between germline ends came to 13 bases. CDR1 is LGHNA and CDR2 is YNFKEQ in the germline V gene. CDR3 size: 17 residues. CDR3 in DNA: TGTGCCAGCAGCCAAGCGTCAACTGTTTATAGCAATCAGCCCCAGCATTTT. It is translated as CASSQASTVYSNQPQHF.

The gene calls are TRBV2 and TRBJ1-1; 7 nucleotides line up with TRBD1. The CDR3 has 14 amino acids. J was trimmed by 6 bases and V by 6 bases; bases with no gene match: 10. Germline loops: CDR1 SNHLY, CDR2 FYNNEI. CDR3 region: CASRVQTGRPEAFF. In DNA, the CDR3 is TGTGCCAGCAGGGTCCAGACAGGGCGGCCTGAAGCTTTCTTT.

The chain employs TRBV6-1 and TRBJ2-5; 8 positions match TRBD1. The better agreement between TRBJ2-7 and the DNA end casts doubt on the J call. From germline, CDR1 is MNHNS and CDR2 SASEGT. This CDR3 is 14 amino acids long. The CDR3 sequence: CAVGWDRSSYEQYF. The CDR3, as DNA: TGTGCCGTCGGGTGGGACAGGAGCTCCTACGAGCAGTACTTC.

The rearrangement joins TRBV6-1 to TRBJ2-3; tentatively, D is TRBD1 (6 bases). The CDR3 has 14 residues. Per germline, CDR1 MNHNS and CDR2 SASEGT. V was clipped by 6 bases and J by 3 bases, with 13 bases between them. The CDR3 is CASRWQGQTDTQYF. CDR3 nucleotides: TGTGCCAGCAGGTGGCAGGGGCAAACAGATACGCAGTATTTT.

This rearrangement joins TRBV10-3 to TRBJ1-1; D ambiguous. CDR3 length: 13 amino acids. Germline CDR1 and CDR2: ENHRY and SYGVKD. The V gene lost 6 bases and the J gene lost 3 bases, with 11 bases spanning the gap. CDR3 bases: TGTGCCATCAGGCCAGGCGACCACACTGAAGCTTTCTTT. This translates into CAIRPGDHTEAFF.

V and J are TRBV19 and TRBJ2-2, with D possibly being TRBD2 (5 bases). This CDR3 region has 13 residues. CDR1 is LNHDA, CDR2 SQIVND, per germline (reference sequence). V was shortened by 5 bases and J by 8 bases, with 12 bases between the two germline ends. The CDR3 DNA sequence: TGTGCCAGTAGTGCCGACTGGAGGGGGGAGCTGTTTTTT. Protein: CASSADWRGELFF.

The J gene is TRBJ2-2, the V gene TRBV5-4; no clear D. V lost 2 bases and J lost 4, with 6 bases in between. The V gene's germline CDR1 is SGHNT and CDR2 YYREEE (reference sequence). This CDR3 is built from 13 residues. CDR3 sequence reads: CASSFSGTGELFF. DNA for the CDR3: TGTGCCAGCAGCTTTTCGGGCACCGGGGAGCTGTTTTTT.

The chain employs TRBV5-1 and TRBJ2-7, with 8 bases matching TRBD1. CDR1 and CDR2 (germline): SGHRS, YFSETQ. CDR3 length: 14 amino acids. V lost 4 bases, J lost 7 bases, and 10 bases stayed unmatched. CDR3 region: CASSPNRGADEQYF. The CDR3 coding sequence is TGCGCCAGCAGCCCTAACAGGGGGGCGGATGAGCAGTACTTC. The complete variable domain, with remaining parts taken from reference TRBV5-1 and TRBJ2-7, reads KAGVTQTPRYLIKTRGQQVTLSCSPISGHRSVSWYQQTPGQGLQFLFEYFSETQRNKGNFPGRFSGRQFSNSRSEMNVSTLELGDSALYLCASSPNRGADEQYFGPGTRLTVT.

The chain couples TRBV5-1 to TRBJ2-3; 9 bases map to TRBD1. The CDR3 extends over 14 amino acids. Germline V lookup: CDR1 SGHRS, CDR2 YFSETQ. The V segment lost 5 bases and the J segment 3 bases; nucleotides outside the gene matches: 4. DNA of the CDR3: TGCGCCAGCAGAACAGGGGGCCGGACAGATACGCAGTATTTT. Protein sequence: CASRTGGRTDTQYF.

V and J are TRBV7-3 and TRBJ2-1; 9 bases fit TRBD2. V shed 3 bases and J 4 bases; nucleotides not matched to a gene: 4. Germline loops: CDR1 SGHTA, CDR2 FQGTGA. CDR3 length: 15 amino acids. CDR3 bases: TGTGCCAGCAGCTTTGGCCTAGCGGGATACAATGAGCAGTTCTTC. Translation gives CASSFGLAGYNEQFF.

The CDR3, as DNA: TGTGCCTGGAGTCGAGAGGCCTTAAACACCGGGGAGCTGTTTTTT. It codes for CAWSREALNTGELFF. This chain joins TRBV30 and TRBJ2-2; D gene uncertain. Trimming removed 2 bases from V and 2 bases from J, with 12 bases in between. The germline gives CDR1 GTSNPN, CDR2 SVGIG (reference sequence). The CDR3 loop spans 15 amino acids.